These 10 T cell receptor beta chains came from one sample sequenced in a study of blood T cell repertoires in COVID-19 (dated by TCRdb to about 2020). The library was made by the immunoSEQ multiplex PCR assay. In TCRdb, the immuneACCESS table is reduced to in-frame sequences with V and J assigned. These tables do not hold every clone; where another copy was compared, an unresolved V gene accounts for under half, and the others remain unexplained. The sample table records about 160,000 clones; 80% to 90% of these occur just once. 10% to 15% of the sample rests with the top ten. Sequences were obtained from peripheral blood. All receptors derive from a man between 18 and 29 years old with COVID-19, enrolled during active disease.

The chain couples TRBV30 to TRBJ1-6; the D gene is possibly TRBD1 (5 bases). This CDR3 is built from 17 residues. V was trimmed by 4 bases and J by 0 bases, leaving 16 bases between them. Germline CDR1 GTSNPN, CDR2 SVGIG (reference sequence). The CDR3 DNA follows: TGTGCCTGGACCGAGGGACTTCTGAGCTCCTATAATTCACCCCTCCACTTT. Translation gives CAWTEGLLSSYNSPLHF.

This clone occurred a few times. V gene TRBV7-2 combines with J gene TRBJ2-1, with a tentative D call TRBD2 (5 bases). Per the germline V gene, CDR1 is SGHTA and CDR2 is FQGNSA. The CDR3 consists of 16 residues. Trimming removed 1 base from V and 3 bases from J, with 13 bases in between. The DNA for the CDR3 is TGTGCCAGCAGCTTAGGCGGTGGGAGAGGCTACAATGAGCAGTTCTTC. Its protein is CASSLGGGRGYNEQFF.

The chain uses TRBV29-1 and TRBJ2-7; 11 nucleotides match TRBD1. Looked up from germline, CDR1 is SQVTM and CDR2 is ANQGSEA. CDR3 length: 14 amino acids. V lost 7 bases to trimming and J lost 3 bases; unmatched junction nucleotides: 8. The CDR3 loop reads CSAQVGTGGYEQYF. The CDR3 DNA follows: TGCAGCGCCCAAGTAGGGACAGGGGGCTACGAGCAGTACTTC.

This chain's CDR3 is CASSQDATGTDEQYF. Here the CDR3 DNA reads TGCGCCAGCAGCCAAGATGCAACGGGAACCGACGAGCAGTACTTC. The J gene is TRBJ2-7, the V gene TRBV4-3; possible D gene TRBD2, 5 bases. The germline CDR1 and CDR2 sequences are LGHNA and YSLEER. The CDR3 has 15 residues. Trimming stripped 0 bases from V and 5 bases from J, with 14 bases between.

The V and J genes are TRBV4-3 and TRBJ2-3; D ambiguous. V shed 1 base and J shed 5 bases, with 7 bases lying between them. The CDR3 runs 13 residues. Germline V lookup: CDR1 LGHNA, CDR2 YSLEER. The CDR3 loop reads CASSQGNLDTQYF. The CDR3 DNA follows: TGCGCCAGCAGCCAAGGCAACTTAGATACGCAGTATTTT.

This chain joins TRBV4-2 and TRBJ1-2, with D tentatively TRBD1 (6 bases). This CDR3 has 12 amino acids. V was cut by 1 base and J by 6 bases, with 6 bases left in between. Germline values: CDR1 LGHNA, CDR2 YNFKEQ. CDR3 in DNA: TGTGCCAGCAGCCAAGCAGGGGATGGCTACACCTTC. Protein: CASSQAGDGYTF.

The chain has TRBV7-9 and TRBJ1-2; 8 nucleotides line up with TRBD1. The germline V gene has CDR1 SEHNR and CDR2 FQNEAQ (reference sequence). The CDR3 contains 15 residues. Trimming cost V 5 bases and J 3 bases; bases outside gene matches: 8. CDR3 nucleotide sequence: TGTGCCAGCAGCGCCACCTCGACAGGGGACTATGGCTACACCTTC. It specifies CASSATSTGDYGYTF.

This clone came up once. V is TRBV28 and J is TRBJ2-7, with 7 bases fitting TRBD1. Germline CDR1 MDHEN, CDR2 SYDVKM. The CDR3 covers 15 residues. With 3 bases clipped from V and 3 bases from J, the junction kept 8 bases outside the gene matches. The CDR3 region is CASSLLPGQNYEQYF. CDR3 bases: TGTGCCAGCAGTTTGCTACCGGGACAGAACTACGAGCAGTACTTC.

V and J are TRBV7-8 and TRBJ2-2, with 7 bases identical to TRBD2. With V trimmed by 5 bases and J by 4 bases, 10 bases remained unmatched. The CDR3 runs to 16 residues. Per germline, CDR1 SGHVS and CDR2 FQNEAQ. As DNA, the CDR3 is TGTGCCAGCAGCCTAAAGAGACTAGCCCCCACCGGGGAGCTGTTTTTT. Its protein product is CASSLKRLAPTGELFF.

For this clone: One junction end does not reproduce the germline sequence, and a read error may be involved. The genes are TRBV5-5 and TRBJ2-7, with D hard to call. Germline loops: CDR1 SGHKS, CDR2 YYEKEE (reference sequence). This CDR3 spans 12 amino acids. The CDR3 here is CASSLGDTSTVF. CDR3 in DNA: TGTGCCAGCAGCTTGGGAGACACCAGTACCGTCTTC.